Below, 3 T cell receptor beta chains from the same sample are listed, as sequenced in a study of tissue T cells after allogeneic stem cell transplantation. Profiling relied on immunoSEQ multiplex PCR, and the TCRdb table lists in-frame clones only, not all of them. Altogether about 22,000 clones are present, roughly two thirds being singletons, with the ten largest covering 0.35% to 0.45%. The sequenced sample consisted of blood. These receptors all come from a female BALB/c mouse in good health. These mice share the MHC haplotype H2-d.

This clone was recorded a few times. Any gene name here is a mouse gene name. Read sequence stops 1 residue before the CDR3 end, and the germline J gene provides the missing end. This chain uses TRBV19 with TRBJ2-3; D gene ambiguous. V lost 4 bases, J lost 0 bases, and 6 bases lay in between. The length of the CDR3 is 13 residues. Germline-derived CDR1 and CDR2 are FNHDT and SITEND (reference sequence). The sequenced part of the CDR3 DNA is TGTGCCAGCAGTGTTAAGAGTGCAGAAACGCTGTAT. This gives the protein CASSVKSAETLY. The full-length CDR3 reads as CASSVKSAETLYF.

Points on this clone: Any gene name here is a mouse gene name. From the germline J gene comes the end of the CDR3, since the read stops 1 residue before it. This chain connects TRBV19 to TRBJ2-1; a weak D match, TRBD1 (6 bases). V lost 2 bases and J lost 0, with 9 bases in between. CDR1 and CDR2 (germline): FNHDT, SITEND (reference sequence). CDR3 size: 15 residues. The CDR3 loop reads CASSIRGLNYAEQFF. The sequenced part of the CDR3 DNA is TGTGCCAGCAGTATCAGGGGCCTTAACTATGCTGAGCAGTTC.

Note on this clone: Germline and genes: mouse. The CDR3 goes on 1 residue after the read ends, and that part is filled in from the germline J gene. The genes are TRBV19 and TRBJ1-1; D may be TRBD1 (6 bases). There are 12 residues in the CDR3. V lost 4 bases to trimming and J lost 4 bases, with 8 bases between them. The germline V gene encodes CDR1 FNHDT and CDR2 SITEND (reference sequence). The DNA read from the CDR3 is TGTGCCAGCAGTTCGGACAGCACAGAAGTCTTC. As protein: CASSSDSTEVF. The entire CDR3 protein is CASSSDSTEVFF. Full variable domain (outside the CDR3, taken from reference TRBV19 and TRBJ1-1): GGIITQTPKFLIGQEGQKLTLKCQQNFNHDTMYWYRQDSGKGLRLIYYSITENDLQKGDLSEGYDASREKKSSFSLTVTSAQKNEMAVFLCASSSDSTEVFFGKGTRLTVV.